The entry that follows covers one T cell receptor (beta chain) sequence. The data originate from a study of T cell changes during pregnancy in multiple sclerosis. Sequencing used immunoSEQ multiplex PCR; TCRdb keeps in-frame clones, though not all of them. The sample comprises tens of thousands of clones, around 92% of which are singletons, and just over 0.65% rests with the top ten. The sample in question was CD4+ T cells from peripheral blood mononuclear cells, obtained in the third trimester of pregnancy. The sequence derives from a female donor with multiple sclerosis, enrolled in a pregnancy study.

CDR3 nucleotide sequence: TGTGCCAGCAGTCAGGGACTAGCGGGAGACGAGCAGTACTTC. Translating gives CASSQGLAGDEQYF. V is TRBV28 and J is TRBJ2-7; TRBD2 matches at 14 bases. The CDR3 sequence is 14 residues long. Germline-derived CDR1 and CDR2 are MDHEN and SYDVKM. The V gene end was trimmed by 5 bases and the J gene end by 5 bases; junction bases not matched to a gene: 2.